This TCR beta chain was sequenced for a study of cytomegalovirus exposure and HLA in healthy donors. Study summary: The 110 million or so unique TCR beta sequences, from roughly 170 million T cells, were found by an earlier analysis.

It was with 60 Vbeta and 13 Jbeta primers that the PCR ran. Generated by immunoSEQ multiplex PCR, the TCRdb table keeps only in-frame clones and is missing some. Of 80,000 or so clones listed, roughly 65% are singletons. Findings and caveats of the study: 87-base-pair reads could not separate some V segments, including TRBV6-2 and TRBV6-3. HLA allele associations emerged for some 16,000 TCR beta sequences in a later analysis, at 0.05 false discovery rate. Data from an earlier analysis indicated that most TCR beta V segments were productive either about 87% or about 30% of the time.

Comments on this clone: As yet, its antigen is unknown.

The CDR3 covers 18 residues. V was clipped by 0 bases and J by 0 bases, with 18 bases between them. Looked up from germline, CDR1 is GTSNPN and CDR2 is SVGIG (reference sequence). Sequencing was performed on PBMCs. This TCR derives from a male donor in good health and CMV-seropositive. The chain recombines TRBV30 with TRBJ2-1; the D gene is possibly TRBD1 (6 bases). The CDR3 loop reads CAWSVRGGGLSSYNEQFF. Written as DNA, the CDR3 is TGTGCCTGGAGTGTAAGAGGTGGGGGCCTTAGCTCCTACAATGAGCAGTTCTTC.